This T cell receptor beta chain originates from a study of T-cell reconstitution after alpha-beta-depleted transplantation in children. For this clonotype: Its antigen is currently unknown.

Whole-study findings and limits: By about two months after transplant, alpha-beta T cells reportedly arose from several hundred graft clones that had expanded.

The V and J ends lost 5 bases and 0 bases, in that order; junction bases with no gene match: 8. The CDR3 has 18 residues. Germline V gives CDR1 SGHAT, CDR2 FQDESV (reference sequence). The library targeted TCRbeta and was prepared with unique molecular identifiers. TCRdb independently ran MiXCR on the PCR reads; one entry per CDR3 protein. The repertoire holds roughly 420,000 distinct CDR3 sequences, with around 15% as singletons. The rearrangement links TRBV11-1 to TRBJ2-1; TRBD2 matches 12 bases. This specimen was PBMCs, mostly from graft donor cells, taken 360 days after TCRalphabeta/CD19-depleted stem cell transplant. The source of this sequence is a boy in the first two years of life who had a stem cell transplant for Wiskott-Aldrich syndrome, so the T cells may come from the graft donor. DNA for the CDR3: TGTGCCAGCAGCCTTACTAGCGGGGGGAGGGGCTCCTACAATGAGCAGTTCTTC. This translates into CASSLTSGGRGSYNEQFF.